The 4 T cell receptor beta chains below come from one sample, sequenced in a study of T cell repertoires in cytomegalovirus infection. TCRdb fed the reads into MiXCR, producing one record per CDR3 protein. The sample records under 600,000 distinct CDR3 sequences, 16% being singletons. The sample taken for sequencing was CD8+ T cells from PBMCs. These receptors all come from a human donor in good health (CMV status not recorded). Some clones in this sample may be carry-over from other donors' samples.

This clonotype was picked up a small number of times. This chain joins TRBV28 and TRBJ2-2; D unclear. Between the trimmed V and J ends, which lost 7 bases and 1 base, there was a span of 10 bases. The CDR3 extends over 14 amino acids. In germline, CDR1 is MDHEN, CDR2 SYDVKM. The CDR3 coding sequence is TGTGCCAGCATACCGACCGAGAACACCGGGGAGCTGTTTTTT. It yields the protein CASIPTENTGELFF.

CDR3 DNA: TGTGCCAGCAGTTGGGGGACAACAGGCGGGGAGCTGTTTTTT. Its protein is CASSWGTTGGELFF. The chain links TRBV6-5 to TRBJ2-2; tentatively, D is TRBD1 (6 bases). V was trimmed by 4 bases and J by 7 bases, leaving 13 bases between them. Germline-derived CDR1 and CDR2 are MNHEY and SVGAGI. The CDR3 is 14 amino acids.

This clonotype occurred many times. The J gene is TRBJ2-1, the V gene TRBV7-2; 9 bases are a match to TRBD2. The ends lost 2 bases at V and 9 bases at J; junction bases unmatched: 8. CDR1 is SGHTA, CDR2 FQGNSA, per germline. CDR3 size: 15 residues. CDR3 amino acids: CASSLRREGTGEQFF. DNA of the CDR3: TGTGCCAGCAGCTTAAGGCGGGAGGGCACCGGTGAGCAGTTCTTC.

The chain employs TRBV7-4 and TRBJ1-1; D remains unclear. Germline-derived CDR1 and CDR2 are SGHVT and SQSDAQ. Trimming took 5 bases from V and 4 from J, leaving 11 bases between them. The CDR3 consists of 13 residues. In nucleotides, the CDR3 is TGTGCCAGCAGCCCCATTGGTAGCACTGAAGCTTTCTTT. Translation: CASSPIGSTEAFF.